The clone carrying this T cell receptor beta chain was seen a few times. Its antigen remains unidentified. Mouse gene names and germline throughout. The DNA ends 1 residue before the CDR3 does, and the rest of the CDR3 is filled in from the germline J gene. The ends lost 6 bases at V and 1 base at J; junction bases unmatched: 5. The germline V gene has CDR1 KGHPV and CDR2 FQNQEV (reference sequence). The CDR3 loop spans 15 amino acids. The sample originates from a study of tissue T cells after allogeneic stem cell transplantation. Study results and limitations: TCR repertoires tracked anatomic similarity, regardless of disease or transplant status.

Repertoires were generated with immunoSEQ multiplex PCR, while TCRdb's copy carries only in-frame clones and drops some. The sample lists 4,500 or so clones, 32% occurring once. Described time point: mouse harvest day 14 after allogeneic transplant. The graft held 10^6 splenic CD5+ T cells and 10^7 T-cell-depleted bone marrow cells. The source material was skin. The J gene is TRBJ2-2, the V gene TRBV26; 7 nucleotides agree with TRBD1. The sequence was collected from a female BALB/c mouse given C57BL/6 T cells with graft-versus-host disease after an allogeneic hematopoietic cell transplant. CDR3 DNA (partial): TGTGCCAGCAGCCAACAGGGGTTAAACACCGGGCAGCTCTAC. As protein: CASSQQGLNTGQLY. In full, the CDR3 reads CASSQQGLNTGQLYF.